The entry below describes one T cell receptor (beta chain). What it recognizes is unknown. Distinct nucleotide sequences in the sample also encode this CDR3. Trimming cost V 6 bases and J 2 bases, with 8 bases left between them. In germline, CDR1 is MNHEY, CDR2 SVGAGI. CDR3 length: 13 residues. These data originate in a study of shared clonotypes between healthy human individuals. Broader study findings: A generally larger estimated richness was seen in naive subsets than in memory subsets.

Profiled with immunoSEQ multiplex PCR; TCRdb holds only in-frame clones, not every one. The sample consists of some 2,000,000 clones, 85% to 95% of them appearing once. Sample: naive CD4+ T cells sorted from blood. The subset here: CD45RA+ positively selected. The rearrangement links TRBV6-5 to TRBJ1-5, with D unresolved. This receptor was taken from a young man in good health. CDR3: CASSPGGNQPQHF. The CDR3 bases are TGTGCCAGCAGCCCTGGGGGCAATCAGCCCCAGCATTTT.